This T cell receptor (beta chain) was captured in a study of blood T cell repertoires in COVID-19. Study context: Sites across the United States, Italy and Spain contributed samples from acute and convalescent COVID-19. T cells, B-cell-depleted T cells, or PBMCs supplied cDNA or gDNA.

The CDR3 contains 14 residues. V gave up 3 bases and J gave up 2 bases; unmatched junction bases: 2. Germline loops: CDR1 SGHTA, CDR2 FQGTGA. In the source study's methods: Estimation of nucleated cell counts was performed using reference gene primer amplification. Assay: immunoSEQ multiplex PCR; the TCRdb copy retains only in-frame clones and omits some. That table gives V, J and clone size, and the DNA gave D and trimming. The repertoire has about 310,000 clones, 87% of them found once; the top ten carry 1%. In its sample, this clone was seen a few times. The sequence was collected from a man aged 50 to 59 with active or convalescent COVID-19. The specimen sequenced was peripheral blood. The rearrangement links TRBV7-3 to TRBJ1-1; TRBD1 matches 8 bases. The CDR3 DNA is TGTGCCAGCAGCTTGACAGGGGCCAACACTGAAGCTTTCTTT. Amino acid sequence: CASSLTGANTEAFF.